A selection of T cell receptor beta chains follows, all from one sample in a study of cytomegalovirus exposure and HLA in healthy donors. TCRdb keeps only in-frame clones here, not all; method: immunoSEQ multiplex PCR. The sample lists over 80,000 clones; 65% were seen once. The sequencing sample was made of PBMCs. Receptors originate from a boy younger than 18 in good health and CMV-seropositive. Both conserved end residues are part of each CDR3. The D gene is left open where the match is weak. For some rows the clone size is stated as once, few or many, or as a class when expanded; others skip it.

TRBV7-2	TRBJ1-1	-	-	CASSFSEAFF	TGTGCCAGCAGCTTCTCCGAAGCTTTCTTT
TRBV5-1	TRBJ2-2	few	-	CASSLSSSNTGELFF	TGCGCCAGCAGCTTGAGTAGTAGCAACACCGGGGAGCTGTTTTTT
TRBV6-1	TRBJ2-4	-	-	CASSGALLGGLRRYF	TGTGCCAGCAGTGGAGCGCTTCTGGGGGGACTTCGACGGTACTTC
TRBV4-2	TRBJ1-1	-	-	CASSQNQGVETEAFF	TGTGCCAGCAGCCAAAATCAAGGGGTCGAGACTGAAGCTTTCTTT
TRBV7-2	TRBJ2-3	-	TRBD1	CASSLKTGRTDTQYF	TGTGCCAGCAGCTTAAAGACAGGGAGAACAGATACGCAGTATTTT
TRBV5-1	TRBJ1-1	-	TRBD1	CASSPRDRGRPGAFF	TGCGCCAGCAGCCCTCGCGACAGGGGCCGCCCCGGAGCTTTCTTT
TRBV7-9	TRBJ2-1	-	-	CASSLDGGTLNEQFF	TGTGCCAGCAGCTTAGATGGGGGGACCTTGAATGAGCAGTTCTTC
TRBV4-2	TRBJ2-7	once	TRBD1	CASSLNRGYEQYF	TGTGCCAGCAGCCTTAACAGGGGGTACGAGCAGTACTTC
TRBV9	TRBJ2-2	-	TRBD2	CASSVVRASGTGELFF	TGTGCCAGCAGCGTAGTCAGGGCTAGCGGAACCGGGGAGCTGTTTTTT
TRBV29-1	TRBJ2-7	-	-	CSVRSTYEQYF	TGCAGCGTTAGATCTACCTACGAGCAGTACTTC